This is a list of T cell receptor beta chains from one sample in a study of blood T cell repertoires in COVID-19. Produced via immunoSEQ multiplex PCR; TCRdb's table is partial and in-frame only. The sample includes more than 110,000 clones, about four fifths of them seen just once. The sequenced sample was peripheral blood. These receptor sequences come from a human donor in a cohort sampled during active COVID-19. Each CDR3 is given with its conserved first and last residue. The order of the fields is V gene, J gene, D gene, clone size, CDR3 protein, CDR3 DNA. A D gene is named only where the DNA matches it firmly. Clone size is shown for a subset of rows, as once, few, many or a class of expanded clone.

V: TRBV19
J: TRBJ2-1
D: NA
size: NA
CDR3: CASSHQSGKALGHEQFF
DNA: TGTGCCAGTAGCCACCAATCGGGGAAGGCCCTCGGACATGAGCAGTTCTTC

V: TRBV28
J: TRBJ1-6
D: NA
size: NA
CDR3: CASSTGNSPLHF
DNA: TGTGCCAGCAGTACAGGGAATTCACCCCTCCACTTT

V: TRBV6-5
J: TRBJ2-1
D: NA
size: NA
CDR3: CASRGASGEQFF
DNA: TGTGCCAGCAGGGGGGCCAGTGGGGAGCAGTTCTTC

V: TRBV5-1
J: TRBJ2-3
D: NA
size: NA
CDR3: CASSPGSVADTQYF
DNA: TGCGCCAGCAGCCCGGGTAGTGTAGCAGATACGCAGTATTTT

V: TRBV27
J: TRBJ2-3
D: TRBD2
size: NA
CDR3: CASSSPSGSTDTQYF
DNA: TGTGCCAGCAGTTCGCCTAGCGGGAGCACAGATACGCAGTATTTT

V: TRBV10-1
J: TRBJ2-5
D: TRBD2
size: NA
CDR3: CASSERNDGLAQGTQYF
DNA: TGCGCCAGCAGTGAGCGCAATGACGGACTAGCGCAGGGGACCCAGTACTTC

V: TRBV11-1
J: TRBJ1-5
D: NA
size: NA
CDR3: CASSRQLAPQHF
DNA: TGTGCCAGCAGCAGACAACTGGCGCCCCAGCATTTT

V: TRBV6-1
J: TRBJ1-1
D: TRBD1
size: NA
CDR3: CASSEAPGGKMNTEAFF
DNA: TGTGCCAGCAGTGAAGCCCCAGGGGGTAAGATGAACACTGAAGCTTTCTTT

V: TRBV7-9
J: TRBJ2-7
D: NA
size: NA
CDR3: CASSSIEAYEQYF
DNA: TGTGCCAGCAGCTCAATTGAGGCCTACGAGCAGTACTTC

V: TRBV6-5
J: TRBJ2-5
D: NA
size: NA
CDR3: CASSFTARETQYF
DNA: TGTGCCAGCAGTTTTACAGCAAGGGAGACCCAGTACTTC

V: TRBV7-6
J: TRBJ2-3
D: TRBD2
size: NA
CDR3: CASSKGTSGAITDTQYF
DNA: TGTGCCAGCAGCAAGGGGACTAGCGGGGCGATCACAGATACGCAGTATTTT

V: TRBV29-1
J: TRBJ2-5
D: NA
size: NA
CDR3: CSVDIGVTQYF
DNA: TGCAGCGTAGATATCGGGGTGACCCAGTACTTC

V: TRBV5-4
J: TRBJ1-1
D: NA
size: NA
CDR3: CASSLIYSDTEAFF
DNA: TGTGCCAGCAGCTTGATTTATTCGGACACTGAAGCTTTCTTT

V: TRBV9
J: TRBJ1-3
D: NA
size: NA
CDR3: CASSVGAVSGNTIYF
DNA: TGTGCCAGCAGCGTAGGGGCAGTCTCTGGAAACACCATATATTTT

V: TRBV5-1
J: TRBJ1-1
D: TRBD1
size: NA
CDR3: CASSFPGDSTQAFF
DNA: TGCGCCAGCAGTTTCCCCGGGGACAGCACTCAAGCTTTCTTT

V: TRBV6-1
J: TRBJ1-2
D: NA
size: once
CDR3: CASSEVTVGGYTF
DNA: TGTGCCAGCAGTGAAGTTACAGTCGGCGGCTACACCTTC

V: TRBV19
J: TRBJ1-2
D: TRBD1
size: NA
CDR3: CASSPKTGSGYTF
DNA: TGTGCCAGTAGTCCCAAGACAGGGTCTGGCTACACCTTC

V: TRBV2
J: TRBJ1-2
D: NA
size: NA
CDR3: CASTRDRLGGGYTF
DNA: TGTGCCAGCACACGGGACCGCCTAGGGGGAGGCTACACCTTC

V: TRBV12-3/TRBV12-4
J: TRBJ1-1
D: NA
size: NA
CDR3: CASSLKGSTEAFF
DNA: TGTGCCAGCAGTTTAAAGGGGTCGACTGAAGCTTTCTTT

V: TRBV18
J: TRBJ1-3
D: NA
size: NA
CDR3: CASSPFQDFSGNTIYF
DNA: TGTGCCAGCTCACCATTCCAGGACTTCTCTGGAAACACCATATATTTT

V: TRBV3-1/TRBV3-2
J: TRBJ2-1
D: NA
size: NA
CDR3: CASSQSGGRDEQFF
DNA: TGTGCCAGCAGCCAGTCCGGGGGTCGGGATGAGCAGTTCTTC

V: TRBV28
J: TRBJ1-4
D: NA
size: NA
CDR3: CASSFSTSGANEKLFF
DNA: TGTGCCAGCAGTTTTTCAACCTCGGGAGCTAATGAAAAACTGTTTTTT

V: TRBV19
J: TRBJ2-7
D: TRBD1
size: NA
CDR3: CASSISLVRTGGYEQYF
DNA: TGTGCCAGTAGTATATCGTTGGTAAGGACAGGTGGCTACGAGCAGTACTTC

V: TRBV5-1
J: TRBJ2-1
D: NA
size: few
CDR3: CASSPRTNEQFF
DNA: TGCGCCAGCAGCCCTAGAACAAATGAGCAGTTCTTC

V: TRBV27
J: TRBJ1-6
D: TRBD1
size: NA
CDR3: CASSPYTGGNNSPLHF
DNA: TGTGCCAGCAGTCCCTACACAGGGGGAAATAATTCACCCCTCCACTTT

V: TRBV18
J: TRBJ2-3
D: NA
size: once
CDR3: CASSLGLNTDTQYF
DNA: TGTGCCAGCTCACTGGGACTGAACACAGATACGCAGTATTTT

V: TRBV28
J: TRBJ1-1
D: NA
size: NA
CDR3: CASSPGYIVPEAFF
DNA: TGTGCCAGCAGTCCCGGGTATATTGTGCCGGAAGCTTTCTTT

V: TRBV5-1
J: TRBJ2-7
D: NA
size: NA
CDR3: CASSLDSLIYEQYF
DNA: TGCGCCAGCAGCTTGGACAGCTTAATTTACGAGCAGTACTTC

V: TRBV27
J: TRBJ1-4
D: TRBD1
size: once
CDR3: CASSQGAREKLFF
DNA: TGTGCCAGCAGTCAGGGGGCGCGAGAAAAACTGTTTTTT

V: TRBV5-1
J: TRBJ2-3
D: NA
size: NA
CDR3: CASSFRQDTDTQYF
DNA: TGCGCCAGCAGCTTCCGACAGGACACAGATACGCAGTATTTT

V: TRBV5-1
J: TRBJ1-2
D: NA
size: NA
CDR3: CASSLSSGTPNYGYTF
DNA: TGCGCCAGCAGCTTGTCATCTGGGACACCTAACTATGGCTACACCTTC

V: TRBV5-1
J: TRBJ2-3
D: TRBD2
size: NA
CDR3: CASSSGLAGRADTQYF
DNA: TGCGCCAGCAGCTCTGGACTAGCGGGGAGAGCAGATACGCAGTATTTT

V: TRBV27
J: TRBJ1-1
D: TRBD1
size: NA
CDR3: CASSPHTGVHTEAFF
DNA: TGTGCCAGCAGTCCTCATACAGGGGTGCACACTGAAGCTTTCTTT

V: TRBV27
J: TRBJ2-6
D: NA
size: NA
CDR3: CARREAYSGANVLTF
DNA: TGTGCCAGGAGAGAGGCGTACTCTGGGGCCAACGTCCTGACTTTC

V: TRBV27
J: TRBJ2-7
D: TRBD1
size: NA
CDR3: CATGGQEQQYF
DNA: TGTGCGACAGGGGGACAGGAGCAGCAGTACTTC

V: TRBV6-4
J: TRBJ1-1
D: NA
size: few
CDR3: CASSDSGASRTEAFF
DNA: TGTGCCAGCAGTGACTCAGGGGCCTCCCGGACTGAAGCTTTCTTT

V: TRBV3-1/TRBV3-2
J: TRBJ2-3
D: TRBD2
size: NA
CDR3: CASSQGRASGGFTDTQYF
DNA: TGTGCCAGCAGCCAAGGCCGGGCTAGCGGGGGGTTCACAGATACGCAGTATTTT

V: TRBV12-5
J: TRBJ1-1
D: NA
size: once
CDR3: CASGLAQGYTEAFF
DNA: TGTGCTAGTGGTTTGGCCCAGGGGTACACTGAAGCTTTCTTT

V: TRBV5-1
J: TRBJ1-4
D: TRBD1
size: NA
CDR3: CASSPDRGFEKLFF
DNA: TGCGCCAGCAGCCCGGACAGGGGGTTTGAAAAACTGTTTTTT

V: TRBV5-1
J: TRBJ1-2
D: TRBD1
size: NA
CDR3: CASSLTGTGVLGGYTF
DNA: TGCGCCAGCAGCTTAACCGGGACAGGGGTTCTTGGGGGCTACACCTTC

V: TRBV6-1
J: TRBJ1-5
D: NA
size: NA
CDR3: CASSEIGSAQPQHF
DNA: TGTGCCAGCAGTGAAATCGGGTCGGCTCAGCCCCAGCATTTT

V: TRBV3-1/TRBV3-2
J: TRBJ2-3
D: NA
size: once
CDR3: CASSRGGGTQYF
DNA: TGTGCCAGCAGCCGTGGCGGCGGTACGCAGTATTTT

V: TRBV7-9
J: TRBJ1-2
D: TRBD1
size: once
CDR3: CASSPRDSYGYTF
DNA: TGTGCCAGCAGCCCTCGGGACAGCTATGGCTACACCTTC

V: TRBV3-1/TRBV3-2
J: TRBJ1-2
D: NA
size: few
CDR3: CASSQDVGRITF
DNA: TGTGCCAGCAGCCAAGATGTCGGGAGGATAACCTTC

V: TRBV12-3/TRBV12-4
J: TRBJ1-3
D: NA
size: NA
CDR3: CASSQTAGNTIYF
DNA: TGTGCCAGCAGCCAGACAGCTGGAAACACCATATATTTT

V: TRBV24-1
J: TRBJ2-3
D: NA
size: NA
CDR3: CATRGGGSTDTQYF
DNA: TGTGCCACCAGGGGGGGTGGCAGCACAGATACGCAGTATTTT

V: TRBV19
J: TRBJ2-3
D: NA
size: NA
CDR3: CASSSPLESDTQYF
DNA: TGTGCCAGTAGTAGTCCTCTCGAGTCAGATACGCAGTATTTT

V: TRBV9
J: TRBJ2-3
D: NA
size: NA
CDR3: CASSVGEATDTQYF
DNA: TGTGCCAGCAGCGTAGGTGAAGCCACAGATACGCAGTATTTT

V: TRBV5-4
J: TRBJ2-7
D: NA
size: NA
CDR3: CASSSDRSSEQYF
DNA: TGTGCCAGCAGTTCCGACAGGTCTTCCGAGCAGTACTTC

V: TRBV5-4
J: TRBJ2-5
D: NA
size: NA
CDR3: CASSLQSAGEETQYF
DNA: TGTGCCAGCAGCTTGCAGTCGGCAGGGGAAGAGACCCAGTACTTC

V: TRBV27
J: TRBJ2-2
D: NA
size: NA
CDR3: CASISRQTNTGELFF
DNA: TGTGCCAGCATTTCCCGACAGACGAACACCGGGGAGCTGTTTTTT

V: TRBV10-3
J: TRBJ2-3
D: TRBD2
size: NA
CDR3: CAISDPSTGGTTDTQYF
DNA: TGTGCCATCAGTGACCCGAGCACCGGGGGGACCACAGATACGCAGTATTTT

V: TRBV7-9
J: TRBJ2-1
D: NA
size: NA
CDR3: CASSLDRASYNEQFF
DNA: TGTGCCAGCAGCTTAGACAGGGCGAGCTACAATGAGCAGTTCTTC

V: TRBV18
J: TRBJ1-6
D: TRBD1
size: once
CDR3: CASSLSMTGAASPLHF
DNA: TGTGCCAGCTCACTCTCGATGACAGGGGCGGCTTCACCCCTCCACTTT

V: TRBV9
J: TRBJ2-2
D: TRBD2
size: few
CDR3: CASSVVVSGGAGELFF
DNA: TGTGCCAGCAGCGTAGTGGTTAGCGGGGGGGCCGGGGAGCTGTTTTTT

V: TRBV12-3/TRBV12-4
J: TRBJ2-7
D: NA
size: NA
CDR3: CASKPDGQREQYF
DNA: TGTGCCAGCAAACCCGACGGCCAGCGCGAGCAGTACTTC

V: TRBV6-4
J: TRBJ2-6
D: TRBD1
size: few
CDR3: CASSPGTGTGANVLTF
DNA: TGTGCCAGCAGTCCCGGGACAGGGACCGGGGCCAACGTCCTGACTTTC

V: TRBV27
J: TRBJ1-5
D: TRBD1
size: NA
CDR3: CATRPATGRRSNQPQHF
DNA: TGTGCCACCCGACCGGCGACAGGGCGTCGGAGCAATCAGCCCCAGCATTTT

V: TRBV10-2
J: TRBJ2-1
D: TRBD1
size: NA
CDR3: CATGGRTGAENEQFF
DNA: TGCGCCACCGGGGGGAGGACAGGGGCTGAGAATGAGCAGTTCTTC